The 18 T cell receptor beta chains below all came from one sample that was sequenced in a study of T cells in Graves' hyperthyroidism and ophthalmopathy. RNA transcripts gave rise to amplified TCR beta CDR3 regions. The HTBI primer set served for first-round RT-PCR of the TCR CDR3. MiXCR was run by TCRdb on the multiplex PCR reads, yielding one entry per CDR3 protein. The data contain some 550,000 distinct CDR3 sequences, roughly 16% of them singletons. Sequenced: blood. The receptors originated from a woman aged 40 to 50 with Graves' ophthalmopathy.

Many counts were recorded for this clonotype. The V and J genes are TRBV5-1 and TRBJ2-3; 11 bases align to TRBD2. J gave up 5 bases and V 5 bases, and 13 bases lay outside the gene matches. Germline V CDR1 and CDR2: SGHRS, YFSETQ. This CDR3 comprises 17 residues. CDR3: CASSSGVAGGLVDTQYF. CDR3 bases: TGCGCCAGCAGTTCGGGAGTAGCGGGAGGGCTCGTAGATACGCAGTATTTT.

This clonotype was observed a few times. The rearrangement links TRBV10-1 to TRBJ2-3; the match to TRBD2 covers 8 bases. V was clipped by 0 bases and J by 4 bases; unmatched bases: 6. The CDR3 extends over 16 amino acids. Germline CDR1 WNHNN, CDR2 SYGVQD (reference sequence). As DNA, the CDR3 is TGCGCCAGCAGTGAGTCAGGAGCGGGAGTGGCAGATACGCAGTATTTT. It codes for CASSESGAGVADTQYF.

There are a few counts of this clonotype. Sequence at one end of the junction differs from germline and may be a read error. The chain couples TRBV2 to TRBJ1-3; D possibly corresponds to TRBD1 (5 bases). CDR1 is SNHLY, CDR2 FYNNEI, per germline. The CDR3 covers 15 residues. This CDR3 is CASSANRNSGNTMYF. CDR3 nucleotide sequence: TGTGCCAGCAGTGCTAACAGGAACTCTGGAAACACCATGTATTTT.

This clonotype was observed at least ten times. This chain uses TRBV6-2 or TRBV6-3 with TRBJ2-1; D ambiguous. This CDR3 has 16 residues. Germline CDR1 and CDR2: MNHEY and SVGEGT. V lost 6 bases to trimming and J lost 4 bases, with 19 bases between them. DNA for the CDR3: TGTGCCAGCAGACCTCGGAGCATTCTTCGTTACAATGAGCAGTTCTTC. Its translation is CASRPRSILRYNEQFF.

CDR3 nucleotides: TGCAGTGCGGAGCCCTTGACAGCAAATCAGCCCCAGCATTTT. Amino acids: CSAEPLTANQPQHF. V and J are TRBV20-1 and TRBJ1-5; the D gene is possibly TRBD1 (5 bases). The germline CDR1 and CDR2 sequences are DFQATT and SNEGSKA (reference sequence). V lost 6 bases to trimming and J lost 4 bases, with 16 bases between them. This CDR3 spans 14 amino acids.

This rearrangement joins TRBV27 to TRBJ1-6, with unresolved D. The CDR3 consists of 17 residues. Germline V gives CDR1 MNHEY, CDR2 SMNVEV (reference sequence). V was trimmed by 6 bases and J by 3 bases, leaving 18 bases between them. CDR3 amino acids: CASRPYVSVDYNSPLHF. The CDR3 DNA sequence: TGTGCCAGCAGGCCTTACGTCTCGGTAGACTATAATTCACCCCTCCACTTT.

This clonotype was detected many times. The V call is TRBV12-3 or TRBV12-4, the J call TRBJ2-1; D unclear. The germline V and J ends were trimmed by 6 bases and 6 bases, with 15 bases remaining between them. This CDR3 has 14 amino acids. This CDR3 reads CASRPGANFNEQFF. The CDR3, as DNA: TGTGCCAGCAGGCCCGGCGCAAATTTCAATGAGCAGTTCTTC.

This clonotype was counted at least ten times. The CDR3 region is CASSPGGRAYGYTF. The CDR3 nucleotides read TGTGCCAGCAGCCCCGGGGGGAGGGCTTATGGCTACACCTTC. V is TRBV3-1 and J is TRBJ1-2, with D possibly TRBD1 on 5 matching bases. This CDR3 is built from 14 residues. Germline-derived CDR1 and CDR2 are LGHDT and YNNKEL (reference sequence). V lost 4 bases and J 5 bases, leaving 14 bases between the germline ends.

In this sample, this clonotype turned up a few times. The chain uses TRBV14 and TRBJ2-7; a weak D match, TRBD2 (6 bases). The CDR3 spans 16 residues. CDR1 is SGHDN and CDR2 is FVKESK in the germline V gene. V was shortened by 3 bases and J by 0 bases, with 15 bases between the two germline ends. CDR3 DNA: TGTGCCAGCAGCCAGGGACTTTTCCAAAGCTCCTACGAGCAGTACTTC. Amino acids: CASSQGLFQSSYEQYF.

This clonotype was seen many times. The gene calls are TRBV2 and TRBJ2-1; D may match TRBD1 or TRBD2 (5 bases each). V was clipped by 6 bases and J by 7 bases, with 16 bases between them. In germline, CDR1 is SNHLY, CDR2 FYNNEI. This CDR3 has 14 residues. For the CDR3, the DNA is TGTGCCAGCAGGAAGGGGCCCTCGGGGAATGAGCAGTTCTTC. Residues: CASRKGPSGNEQFF.

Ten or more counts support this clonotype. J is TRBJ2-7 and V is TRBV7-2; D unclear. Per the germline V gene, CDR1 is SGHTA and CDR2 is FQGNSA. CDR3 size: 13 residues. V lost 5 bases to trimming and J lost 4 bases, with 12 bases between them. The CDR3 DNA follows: TGTGCCAGCAGCCCGCGACCCAGATACGAGCAGTACTTC. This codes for CASSPRPRYEQYF.

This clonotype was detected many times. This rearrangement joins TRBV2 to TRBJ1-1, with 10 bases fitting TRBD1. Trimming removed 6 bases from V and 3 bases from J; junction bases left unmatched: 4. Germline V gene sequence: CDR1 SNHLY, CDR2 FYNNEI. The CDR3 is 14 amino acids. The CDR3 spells CASRDRGVYTEAFF. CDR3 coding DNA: TGTGCCAGCAGGGACAGGGGGGTGTACACTGAAGCTTTCTTT. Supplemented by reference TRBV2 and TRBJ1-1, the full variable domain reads EPEVTQTPSHQVTQMGQEVILRCVPISNHLYFYWYRQILGQKVEFLVSFYNNEISEKSEIFDDQFSVERPDGSNFTLKIRSTKLEDSAMYFCASRDRGVYTEAFFGQGTRLTVV.

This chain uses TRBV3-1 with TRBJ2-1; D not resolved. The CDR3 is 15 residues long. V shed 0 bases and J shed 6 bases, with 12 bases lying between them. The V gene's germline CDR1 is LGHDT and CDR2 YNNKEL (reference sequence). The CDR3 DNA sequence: TGTGCCAGCAGCCAAGATCTTATTAGGGTCAATGAGCAGTTCTTC. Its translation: CASSQDLIRVNEQFF.

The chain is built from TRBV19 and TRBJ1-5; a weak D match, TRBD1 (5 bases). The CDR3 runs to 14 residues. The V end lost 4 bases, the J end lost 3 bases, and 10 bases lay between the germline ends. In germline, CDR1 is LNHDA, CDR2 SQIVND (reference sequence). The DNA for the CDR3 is TGTGCCAGTAGTACCTCGGGGACCAATCAGCCCCAGCATTTT. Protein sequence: CASSTSGTNQPQHF.

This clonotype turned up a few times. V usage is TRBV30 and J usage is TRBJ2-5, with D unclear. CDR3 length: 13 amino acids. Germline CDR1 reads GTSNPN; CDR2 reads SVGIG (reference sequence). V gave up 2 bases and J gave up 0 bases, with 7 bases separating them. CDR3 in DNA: TGTGCCTGGAGTCCGGCAAACCAAGAGACCCAGTACTTC. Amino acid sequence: CAWSPANQETQYF.

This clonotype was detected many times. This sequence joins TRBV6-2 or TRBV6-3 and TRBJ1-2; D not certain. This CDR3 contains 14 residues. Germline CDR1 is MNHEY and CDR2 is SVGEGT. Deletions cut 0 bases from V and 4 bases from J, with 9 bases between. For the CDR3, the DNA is TGTGCCAGCAGTTACTCTCGAACGGTCTATGGCTACACCTTC. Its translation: CASSYSRTVYGYTF.

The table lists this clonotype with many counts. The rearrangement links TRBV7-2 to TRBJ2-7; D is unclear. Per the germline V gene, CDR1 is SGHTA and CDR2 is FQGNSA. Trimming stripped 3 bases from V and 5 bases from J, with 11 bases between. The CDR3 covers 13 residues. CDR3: CASSFIGGDEQYF. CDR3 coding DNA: TGTGCCAGCAGCTTTATCGGTGGGGACGAGCAGTACTTC.

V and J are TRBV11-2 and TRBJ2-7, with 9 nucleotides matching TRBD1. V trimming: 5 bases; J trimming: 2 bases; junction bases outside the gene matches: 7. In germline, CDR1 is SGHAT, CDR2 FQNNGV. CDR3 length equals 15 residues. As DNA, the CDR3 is TGTGCCAGCAGCCACTACCGGGACAGGGCCTACGAGCAGTACTTC. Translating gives CASSHYRDRAYEQYF. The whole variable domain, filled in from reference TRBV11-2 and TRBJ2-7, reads EAGVAQSPRYKIIEKRQSVAFWCNPISGHATLYWYQQILGQGPKLLIQFQNNGVVDDSQLPKDRFSAERLKGVDSTLKIQPAKLEDSAVYLCASSHYRDRAYEQYFGPGTRLTVT.